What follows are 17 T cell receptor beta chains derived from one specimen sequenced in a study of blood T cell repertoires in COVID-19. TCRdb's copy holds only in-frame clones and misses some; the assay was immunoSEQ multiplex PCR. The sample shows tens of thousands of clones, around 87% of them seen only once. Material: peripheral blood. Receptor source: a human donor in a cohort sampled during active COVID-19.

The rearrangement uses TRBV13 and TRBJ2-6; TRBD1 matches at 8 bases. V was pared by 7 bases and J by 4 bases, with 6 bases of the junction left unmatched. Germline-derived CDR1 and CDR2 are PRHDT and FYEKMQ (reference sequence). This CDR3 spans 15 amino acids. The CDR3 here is CASTRQGSGANVLTF. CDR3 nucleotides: TGTGCCAGCACCAGACAGGGGAGCGGGGCCAACGTCCTGACTTTC.

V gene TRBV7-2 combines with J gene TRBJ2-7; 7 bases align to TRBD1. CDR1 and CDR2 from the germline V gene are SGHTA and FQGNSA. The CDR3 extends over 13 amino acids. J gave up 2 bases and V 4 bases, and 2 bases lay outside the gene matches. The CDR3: CASSWDRPYEQYF. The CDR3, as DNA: TGTGCCAGCAGCTGGGACAGACCCTACGAGCAGTACTTC.

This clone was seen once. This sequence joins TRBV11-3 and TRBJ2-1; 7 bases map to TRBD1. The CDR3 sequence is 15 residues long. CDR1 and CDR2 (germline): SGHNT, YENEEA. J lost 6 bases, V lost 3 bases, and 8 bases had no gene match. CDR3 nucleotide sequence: TGTGCCAGCAGCTTTAGAGGGGGCCCCTTCAATGAGCAGTTCTTC. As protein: CASSFRGGPFNEQFF.

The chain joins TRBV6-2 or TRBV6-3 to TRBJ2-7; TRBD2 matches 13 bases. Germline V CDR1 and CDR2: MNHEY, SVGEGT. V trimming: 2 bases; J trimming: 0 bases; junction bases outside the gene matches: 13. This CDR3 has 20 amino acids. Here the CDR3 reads CASSYPTSGLAGAYSYEQYF. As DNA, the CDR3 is TGTGCCAGCAGTTACCCGACCTCAGGACTAGCGGGAGCGTACTCCTACGAGCAGTACTTC.

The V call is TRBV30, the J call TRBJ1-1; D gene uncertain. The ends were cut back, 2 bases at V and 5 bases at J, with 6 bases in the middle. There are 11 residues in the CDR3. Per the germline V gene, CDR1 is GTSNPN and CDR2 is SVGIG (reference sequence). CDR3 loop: CAWSSRTEAFF. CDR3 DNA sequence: TGTGCCTGGAGTTCCCGGACTGAAGCTTTCTTT.

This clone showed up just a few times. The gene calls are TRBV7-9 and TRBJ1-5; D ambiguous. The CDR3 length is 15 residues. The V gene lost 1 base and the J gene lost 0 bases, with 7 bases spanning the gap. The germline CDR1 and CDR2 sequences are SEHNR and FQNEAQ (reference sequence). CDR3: CASSLDVYSNQPQHF. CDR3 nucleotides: TGTGCCAGCAGCTTAGACGTCTATAGCAATCAGCCCCAGCATTTT.

CDR3 protein: CASSPRGGGYTF. For the CDR3, the DNA is TGTGCCAGTAGCCCCCGGGGGGGCGGCTACACCTTC. This chain connects TRBV19 to TRBJ1-2; a weak D match, TRBD1 (6 bases). The CDR3 extends over 12 amino acids. The germline gives CDR1 LNHDA, CDR2 SQIVND (reference sequence). V was trimmed by 6 bases and J by 8 bases, leaving 13 bases between them.

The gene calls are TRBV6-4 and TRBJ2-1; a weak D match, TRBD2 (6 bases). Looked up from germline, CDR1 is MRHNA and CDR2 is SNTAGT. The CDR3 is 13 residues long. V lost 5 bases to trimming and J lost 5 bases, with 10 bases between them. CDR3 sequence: CASSPREHNEQFF. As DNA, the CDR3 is TGTGCCAGCAGTCCCCGGGAGCACAATGAGCAGTTCTTC.

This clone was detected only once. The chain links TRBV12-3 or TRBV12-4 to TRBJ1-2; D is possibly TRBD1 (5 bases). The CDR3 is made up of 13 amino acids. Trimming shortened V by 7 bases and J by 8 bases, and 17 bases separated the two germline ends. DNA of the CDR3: TGTGCCAGCACCGCAGGGAGGGGAGAGGGCTACACCTTC. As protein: CASTAGRGEGYTF.

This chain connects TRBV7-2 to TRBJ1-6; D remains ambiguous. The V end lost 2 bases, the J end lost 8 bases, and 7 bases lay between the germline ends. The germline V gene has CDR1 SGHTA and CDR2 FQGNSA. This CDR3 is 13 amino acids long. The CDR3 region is CASSLFVDSPLHF. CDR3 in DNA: TGTGCCAGCAGCTTATTTGTAGATTCACCCCTCCACTTT. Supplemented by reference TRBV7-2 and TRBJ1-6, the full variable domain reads GAGVSQSPSNKVTEKGKDVELRCDPISGHTALYWYRQSLGQGLEFLIYFQGNSAPDKSGLPSDRFSAERTGGSVSTLTIQRTQQEDSAVYLCASSLFVDSPLHFGNGTRLTVT.

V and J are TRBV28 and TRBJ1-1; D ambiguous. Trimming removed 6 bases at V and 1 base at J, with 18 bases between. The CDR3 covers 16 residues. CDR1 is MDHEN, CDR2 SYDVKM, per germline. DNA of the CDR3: TGTGCCAGCAGGGAGGGCATGTGGCGGCAGAACACTGAAGCTTTCTTT. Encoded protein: CASREGMWRQNTEAFF.

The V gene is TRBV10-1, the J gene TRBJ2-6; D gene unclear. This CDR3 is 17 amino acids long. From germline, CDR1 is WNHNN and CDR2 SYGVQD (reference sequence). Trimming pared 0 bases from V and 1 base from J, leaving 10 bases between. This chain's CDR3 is CASSESMSVSGANVLTF. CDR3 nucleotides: TGCGCCAGCAGTGAGTCGATGTCGGTGTCTGGGGCCAACGTCCTGACTTTC.

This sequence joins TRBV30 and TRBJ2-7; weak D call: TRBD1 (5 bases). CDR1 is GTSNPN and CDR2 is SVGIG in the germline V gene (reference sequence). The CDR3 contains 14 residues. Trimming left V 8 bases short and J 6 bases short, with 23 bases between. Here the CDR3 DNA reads TGTGCCGCCACTTTCCGAGCAACAGGCCCCGAGCAGTACTTC. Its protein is CAATFRATGPEQYF.

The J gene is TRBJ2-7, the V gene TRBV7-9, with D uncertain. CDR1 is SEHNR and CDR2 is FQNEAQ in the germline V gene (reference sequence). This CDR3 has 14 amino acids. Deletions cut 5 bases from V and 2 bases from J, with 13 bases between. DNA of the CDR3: TGTGCCAGCAGCCCCACTTCAAATACCTACGAGCAGTACTTC. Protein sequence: CASSPTSNTYEQYF.

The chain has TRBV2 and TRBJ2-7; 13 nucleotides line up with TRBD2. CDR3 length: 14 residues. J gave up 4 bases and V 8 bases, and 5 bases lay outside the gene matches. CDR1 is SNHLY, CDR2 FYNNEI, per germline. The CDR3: CASRTSGGLYEQYF. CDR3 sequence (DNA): TGTGCCAGCCGGACTAGCGGGGGACTTTACGAGCAGTACTTC.

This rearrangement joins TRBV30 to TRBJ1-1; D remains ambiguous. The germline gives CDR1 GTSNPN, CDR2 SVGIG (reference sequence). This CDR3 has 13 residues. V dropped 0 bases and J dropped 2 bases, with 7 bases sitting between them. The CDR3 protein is CAWSVTTNTEAFF. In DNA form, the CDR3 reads TGTGCCTGGAGTGTAACAACCAACACTGAAGCTTTCTTT.

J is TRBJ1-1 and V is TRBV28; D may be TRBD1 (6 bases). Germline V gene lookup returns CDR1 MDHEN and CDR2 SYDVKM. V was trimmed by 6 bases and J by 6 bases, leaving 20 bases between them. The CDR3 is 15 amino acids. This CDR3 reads CASRHYRDTSAEAFF. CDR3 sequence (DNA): TGTGCCAGCAGGCACTACCGGGACACGTCAGCTGAAGCTTTCTTT.